One and the same sample provided the 10 T cell receptor beta chains below, sequenced in a study of blood T cell repertoires in COVID-19. Only in-frame clones appear in the TCRdb table, and some are missing; sequencing was by immunoSEQ multiplex PCR. The table lists hundreds of thousands of clones, approximately 89% of them singletons. The material sequenced was peripheral blood. The source is a woman aged 25 to 39 with COVID-19, enrolled during active disease.

This sequence joins TRBV4-3 and TRBJ2-7; the match to TRBD2 covers 9 bases. CDR1 is LGHNA, CDR2 YSLEER, per germline. The V gene end was trimmed by 1 base and the J gene end by 2 bases; junction bases not matched to a gene: 9. The CDR3 has 17 amino acids. The chain's CDR3 is CASSQGGSGSRTYEQYV. CDR3 in DNA: TGCGCCAGCAGCCAAGGCGGTAGCGGGAGCCGGACCTACGAGCAGTACGTC.

This clone has a handful of counts. The gene calls are TRBV7-8 and TRBJ2-7, with a tentative D call TRBD2 (7 bases). This CDR3 is 15 amino acids long. V dropped 1 base and J dropped 2 bases, with 12 bases sitting between them. Germline lookup yields CDR1 SGHVS and CDR2 FQNEAQ. The CDR3 protein is CASSLGAGATYEQYF. The CDR3 DNA follows: TGTGCCAGCAGCTTAGGGGCGGGGGCCACCTACGAGCAGTACTTC.

The rearrangement uses TRBV11-2 and TRBJ2-7; tentative D call: TRBD2 (6 bases). Germline V gene data show CDR1 as SGHAT and CDR2 as FQNNGV. This CDR3 has 14 residues. V was shortened by 1 base and J by 6 bases, with 13 bases between the two germline ends. The CDR3 DNA follows: TGTGCCAGCAGCTTAGGTTATCCAGCGGGCGAGCAGTACGTC. Translating gives CASSLGYPAGEQYV.

The genes are TRBV19 and TRBJ1-4; possibly TRBD1 for D (5 bases). The CDR3 contains 14 residues. The ends were cut back, 4 bases at V and 4 bases at J, with 10 bases in the middle. The germline V gene encodes CDR1 LNHDA and CDR2 SQIVND (reference sequence). CDR3 residues: CASSKGQFNEKLFF. CDR3 DNA: TGTGCCAGTAGTAAGGGGCAGTTTAATGAAAAACTGTTTTTT. Combining the CDR3 with reference TRBV19 and TRBJ1-4 gives the whole variable domain DGGITQSPKYLFRKEGQNVTLSCEQNLNHDAMYWYRQDPGQGLRLIYYSQIVNDFQKGDIAEGYSVSREKKESFPLTVTSAQKNPTAFYLCASSKGQFNEKLFFGSGTQLSVL.

The genes are TRBV5-1 and TRBJ2-3; 9 bases align to TRBD2. This CDR3 has 14 amino acids. The V gene's germline CDR1 is SGHRS and CDR2 YFSETQ. Germline trimming cut 3 bases from V and 5 bases from J; bases unmatched to any gene: 4. In DNA form, the CDR3 reads TGCGCCAGCAGCTGGGGACTAGCCGGAGATACGCAGTATTTT. Translating it yields CASSWGLAGDTQYF.

The V and J genes are TRBV3-1 (or the pseudogene TRBV3-2) and TRBJ2-1, with 10 bases fitting TRBD2. The junction had 10 bases not matched to a gene; V was cut back by 3 bases and J by 8 bases. The CDR3 spans 16 residues. Germline CDR1 and CDR2: LGHDT and YNNKEL (reference sequence). CDR3: CASSHYSSGSGDEQFF. The DNA of the CDR3 is TGTGCCAGCAGCCATTATTCTAGCGGGAGTGGTGATGAGCAGTTCTTC.

V gene TRBV7-9 combines with J gene TRBJ2-3, with TRBD2 matching 11 bases. This CDR3 has 17 residues. Germline V gives CDR1 SEHNR, CDR2 FQNEAQ (reference sequence). Trimming removed 5 bases from V and 2 bases from J; junction bases left unmatched: 9. CDR3 DNA: TGTGCCAGCAGCCCCCGCTTACTAGCGGGGGACACAGATACGCAGTATTTT. Protein sequence: CASSPRLLAGDTDTQYF.

The chain has TRBV6-5 and TRBJ1-4; 8 nucleotides match TRBD1. V lost 6 bases and J lost 7; bases outside the gene matches: 10. CDR3 length: 15 residues. Looked up from germline, CDR1 is MNHEY and CDR2 is SVGAGI. CDR3 protein: CASSDSGGAGEKLFF. CDR3 nucleotide sequence: TGTGCCAGCAGCGATTCAGGGGGCGCGGGTGAAAAACTGTTTTTT.

The chain couples TRBV5-5 to TRBJ1-3; D perhaps matches TRBD1 (6 bases). Germline CDR1 reads SGHKS; CDR2 reads YYEKEE (reference sequence). Trimming shortened V by 1 base and J by 1 base, and 6 bases separated the two germline ends. The CDR3 runs to 14 residues. As DNA, the CDR3 is TGTGCCAGCAGCTTGACAGGGTCTGGAAACACCATATATTTT. Translating gives CASSLTGSGNTIYF.

The rearrangement uses TRBV24-1 and TRBJ2-5, with TRBD1 matching over 12 bases. The V and J ends lost 6 bases and 5 bases, in that order; junction bases with no gene match: 6. Germline CDR1 KGHDR, CDR2 SFDVKD. The CDR3 sequence is 15 residues long. CDR3 protein: CATSPGQGAWETQYF. The CDR3 coding sequence is TGTGCCACCAGTCCGGGACAGGGGGCTTGGGAGACCCAGTACTTC.